This paragraph covers one T cell receptor (beta chain) sequence. The antigen is unknown. The CDR3 spans 12 residues. Per the germline V gene, CDR1 is DFQATT and CDR2 is SNEGSKA (reference sequence). Time point: late sampling 161 to 241 days after vaccination in a few convalescent patients. The treatment here: approximately 9-day PBMC culture with coronavirus spike peptide pools or control peptides (ViraFEST assay). The authors swapped half the medium for fresh IL-2 medium on days 3 and 7. This entry comes from a study of vaccination and CD4 T cells after COVID-19. The study's findings and limits: The study found median SARS-CoV-2-reactive clonotypes rising from approximately 21 to 38, not significantly.

Oncomine TCR Beta short-read sequencing was applied to DNA from cultured CD4+ T cells. TCRdb redid the calling of the PCR reads with MiXCR, one entry per CDR3 protein. The sample includes around 23,000 distinct CDR3 sequences, less than 35% seen only once; the top ten take around 10%. The sequenced sample was CD4+ T cells from blood, cultured in vitro, obtained about 7 months after SARS-CoV-2 vaccination. The origin of this receptor is a human donor who had recovered from COVID-19. The V gene is TRBV20-1, the J gene TRBJ1-4, with TRBD1 identical over 10 bases. CDR3: CKAGQGLEKLFF. CDR3 nucleotides: TGCAAAGCGGGACAGGGGTTAGAAAAACTGTTTTTT.